One and the same sample provided the 29 T cell receptor beta chains below, sequenced in a study of tumor-infiltrating lymphocytes in primary liver carcinoma. From approximately 20-30 mg of unsorted bulk tissue, DNA and RNA were co-extracted together. Synthesis of TCR beta cDNA was carried out from approximately 0.55 ug total RNA with a constant-region primer. What produced the TCR beta libraries was three nested multiplex PCR rounds using slightly modified ARM-PCR. Both of the initial two PCR rounds ran for 10 cycles and employed TRBV1-TRBV30 forward primers alongside a C-beta reverse primer. TCRdb reprocessed the multiplex PCR reads with MiXCR, giving one entry per CDR3 protein. The sample has roughly 100,000 distinct CDR3 sequences, approximately 82% seen once; the top ten hold approximately 18%. The material sequenced was liver tumor tissue from sampling region 3. The subset was: tumor region T3, left-lateral pole. These receptors were taken from a man aged 35 to 55 with primary liver carcinoma and hepatitis B virus infection.

A word on this clonotype: It is likely a read error, because the conserved phenylalanine at the end of the CDR3 is missing. The limits of the CDR3 on the DNA are not certain, so only TCRdb's listed CDR3 is given. The CDR3 spells CASSVRGAETRYL. The chain joins TRBV6-1 to TRBJ2-5. The CDR3 is 13 amino acids in total, end residues counted. Germline assignment: CDR1 MNHNS and CDR2 SASEGT.

This clonotype was seen only a few times. An end of the junction differs from the germline gene, which may be a read error. The V and J genes are TRBV6-2 or TRBV6-3 and TRBJ2-1, with TRBD1 matching 8 bases. The CDR3 runs 16 residues. Germline V gene lookup returns CDR1 MNHEY and CDR2 SVGEGT. The CDR3 loop reads CASSPPGQDSYNEKFF. The DNA of the CDR3 is TGTGCCAGTAGTCCGCCGGGACAGGACTCCTACAATGAGAAGTTCTTC.

Comment on this clonotype: Without the conserved terminal phenylalanine or tryptophan, this CDR3 likely stems from a read error. This sequence joins TRBV29-1 and TRBJ1-1; 9 bases match TRBD1. V shed 8 bases, J shed 11 bases, and the junction held 9 bases outside the gene matches. CDR3 length: 11 residues. Germline CDR1 SQVTM, CDR2 ANQGSEA. The CDR3 DNA follows: TGCAGCCTTGGTGCTGACAGGGGGGCTTTCGTT. This gives the protein CSLGADRGAFV.

With regard to this clonotype: At one end, the junction sequence differs from germline, possibly due to a read error. V is TRBV28 and J is TRBJ2-7; no firm D call. Germline lookup yields CDR1 MDHEN and CDR2 SYDVKM. The CDR3 runs 13 residues. The CDR3 sequence is CTRSLIQTGEQYF. The CDR3 coding sequence is TGTACCAGAAGTTTGATACAGACCGGCGAGCAGTACTTC.

Concerning this clonotype itself: At one end, the junction sequence differs from germline, possibly due to a read error. The rearrangement links TRBV6-2 or TRBV6-3 to TRBJ2-3; 9 bases are shared with TRBD2. This CDR3 has 20 residues. From germline, CDR1 is MNHEY and CDR2 SVGEGT. The CDR3 region is CVSLLDPSGNVPPGTETQNF. CDR3 coding DNA: TGTGTCAGCCTACTAGACCCTAGCGGGAACGTCCCCCCTGGCACAGAGACGCAGAATTTT.

To note about this clonotype: A read error is likely, as this CDR3 ends without the conserved phenylalanine or tryptophan. The CDR3 DNA follows: TGTGCCGGCATAAGCATCGGGACCGGGGAGCTGTTTTAT. Amino acid sequence: CAGISIGTGELFY. The rearrangement uses TRBV6-1 and TRBJ2-2; D is unclear. Trimming removed 11 bases from V and 5 bases from J, with 15 bases in between. This CDR3 is built from 13 residues. The germline CDR1 and CDR2 sequences are MNHNS and SASEGT.

This clonotype was seen once. Its ends do not fully match the called genes, so a read error is possible. This chain links TRBV4-2 with TRBJ2-5; 9 bases align to TRBD1. The CDR3 consists of 16 residues. CDR1 is LGHNA and CDR2 is YNFKEQ in the germline V gene. CDR3 in amino acids: CASSQDGTGGQETQHF. DNA of the CDR3: TGTGCCAGCAGCCAAGACGGCACAGGGGGCCAAGAGACCCAACACTTC.

This clonotype was counted ten times or more. The V and J genes are TRBV12-3 or TRBV12-4 and TRBJ1-5, with D uncertain. The CDR3 spans 16 residues. V was cut by 7 bases and J by 5 bases, with 21 bases left in between. The CDR3 DNA reads as TGTGCCAGCACTCCCGGCGAGTACGGCGACGATCAGCCCCAGCATTTT. Amino acid sequence: CASTPGEYGDDQPQHF.

In this sample, this clonotype turned up many times. This chain connects TRBV6-2 or TRBV6-3 to TRBJ2-3; no clear D gene. The CDR3 sequence is 17 residues long. V was clipped by 0 bases and J by 1 base, with 14 bases between them. The germline CDR1 and CDR2 sequences are MNHEY and SVGEGT. DNA for the CDR3: TGTGCCAGCAGTTACTCAGATCTCGGACGGCGCACAGATACGCAGTATTTT. Its protein is CASSYSDLGRRTDTQYF.

V is TRBV14 and J is TRBJ2-1, with TRBD2 matching 8 bases. The DNA end lines up better with TRBJ2-7; the J call may be wrong. The CDR3 totals 16 residues. In germline, CDR1 is SGHDN, CDR2 FVKESK. The DNA for the CDR3 is TGTGCCAGCAGAGCCGTAGCGGGATGGGTAAACAATGAACAGTACTTC. Translated, it gives CASRAVAGWVNNEQYF.

Of note for this clonotype: One junction end does not reproduce the germline sequence, and a read error may be involved. The chain uses TRBV5-4 and TRBJ2-7, with 9 bases fitting TRBD1. The CDR3 extends over 15 amino acids. Germline V CDR1 and CDR2: SGHNT, YYREEE (reference sequence). The chain's CDR3 is CTSSIDRGTKGEQYF. In nucleotides, the CDR3 is TGTACCAGCAGCATCGACAGGGGGACGAAGGGCGAGCAGTACTTC.

Note on this clonotype: At one of its ends the junction is not consistent with the germline gene, which may arise from a read error. The gene calls are TRBV4-3 and TRBJ2-5; 11 bases fit TRBD2. Looked up from germline, CDR1 is LGHNA and CDR2 is YSLEER. The CDR3 runs 17 residues. CDR3 coding DNA: TGCGCCAGCAGCCAATCGGCTAGCGGGAGGACTAGTGAGACTCAGTACTTC. This codes for CASSQSASGRTSETQYF.

A remark on this clonotype: The CDR3 does not end in the conserved phenylalanine or tryptophan, so this is likely a read error. The chain links TRBV19 to TRBJ1-5, with no clear D. This CDR3 comprises 13 residues. Germline assignment: CDR1 LNHDA and CDR2 SQIVND (reference sequence). CDR3: CASSSGFDQAQHL. CDR3 nucleotides: TGTGCCAGTAGTTCTGGATTCGATCAGGCCCAGCATCTT.

The gene calls are TRBV11-2 and TRBJ2-4; maybe TRBD2 (5 bases). The germline V gene encodes CDR1 SGHAT and CDR2 FQNNGV. CDR3 length equals 17 residues. CDR3 in amino acids: CTRWAPDSRSVLDIQYF. The CDR3 bases are TGTACGCGCTGGGCCCCGGACTCCCGTTCCGTGCTAGACATTCAGTACTTC.

As regards this clonotype: The final CDR3 position lacks the conserved phenylalanine or tryptophan, pointing to a likely read error. J is TRBJ1-6 and V is TRBV11-1; D is possibly TRBD1 (5 bases). CDR3 length: 13 amino acids. Germline V gene data show CDR1 as SGHAT and CDR2 as FQDESV (reference sequence). This chain's CDR3 is CASSRTLVSRLHS. The DNA for the CDR3 is TGTGCCAGCAGCCGGACACTGGTCTCACGCCTCCACTCT.

This clonotype was picked up many times. The rearrangement links TRBV6-1 to TRBJ2-1; the D is unclear. Germline CDR1 reads MNHNS; CDR2 reads SASEGT. CDR3 size: 15 residues. The V end lost 8 bases, the J end lost 5 bases, and 19 bases lay between the germline ends. The chain's CDR3 is CASSLVGTRNNEQFF. Here the CDR3 DNA reads TGTGCCAGCTCCTTAGTTGGTACGAGGAACAATGAGCAGTTCTTC.

For this clonotype: The junction departs from the called germline gene at one end, perhaps through a read error. The V and J genes are TRBV11-1 and TRBJ2-1; D is unresolved. Germline V lookup: CDR1 SGHAT, CDR2 FQDESV (reference sequence). The CDR3 has 12 amino acids. For the CDR3, the DNA is TGTGCCAGCAGCTTAAAAGCCTATGAGCAGTTATTC. Translating it yields CASSLKAYEQLF.

This clonotype has a count of ten or more. This chain links TRBV11-2 with TRBJ2-1; D remains unclear. Trimming shortened V by 5 bases and J by 3 bases, and 26 bases separated the two germline ends. Looked up from germline, CDR1 is SGHAT and CDR2 is FQNNGV. The CDR3 is 19 amino acids. Here the CDR3 reads CASSAHVLGRNPFYNEQFF. The CDR3 bases are TGTGCCAGCAGCGCCCACGTTTTAGGGCGAAATCCATTCTACAATGAGCAGTTCTTC.

The V call is TRBV5-1, the J call TRBJ2-1, with D possibly being TRBD2 (5 bases). Trimming took 4 bases from V and 7 from J, leaving 24 bases between them. CDR3 length: 17 amino acids. Germline V gene sequence: CDR1 SGHRS, CDR2 YFSETQ. The CDR3 nucleotides read TGCGCCAGCAGCCACGGAGGAAGCAGGATTCATGATAATGAGCAGTTCTTC. As protein: CASSHGGSRIHDNEQFF.

Comments on this clonotype: Since no conserved phenylalanine or tryptophan closes the CDR3, a read error is the likely cause. The DNA is left out, because the CDR3 cannot be placed on it with certainty; the CDR3 is given as TCRdb lists it. V and J are TRBV10-3 and TRBJ2-1; the table calls TRBD1, which could not be checked here. CDR1 and CDR2 from the germline V gene are ENHRY and SYGVKD. The CDR3 is 12 residues long, counting both termini. Here the CDR3 reads CATGQGIGEQLY.

This clonotype appeared once. The chain is built from TRBV28 and TRBJ2-7; possibly TRBD2 for D (5 bases). The germline V and J ends were trimmed by 9 bases and 5 bases, with 23 bases remaining between them. Germline CDR1 MDHEN, CDR2 SYDVKM. The CDR3 has 15 amino acids. The CDR3 bases are TGTGCCAGTCCGCAACCGGACGGGGTCTTCCACGAGCAGTACTTC. It encodes CASPQPDGVFHEQYF.

This clonotype appeared a single time. A junction boundary mismatches the germline segment, possibly from a read error. CDR3 coding DNA: TGTGCCTGCAGCAGGGACTTAGGAGAGACTAAGTACTTC. It codes for CACSRDLGETKYF. V usage is TRBV6-1 and J usage is TRBJ2-5, with D possibly matching TRBD2 (6 bases). Per the germline V gene, CDR1 is MNHNS and CDR2 is SASEGT. The CDR3 loop spans 13 amino acids.

A note on this clonotype: Compared with germline, one end of the junction differs, possibly owing to a read error. V and J are TRBV29-1 and TRBJ1-2, with D unclear. The germline gives CDR1 SQVTM, CDR2 ANQGSEA. The CDR3 is 11 amino acids. Here the CDR3 DNA reads TGTAGCGCCCGGACCGCAAGCGGCGACACCTTC. Translation gives CSARTASGDTF.

The J gene is TRBJ2-2, the V gene TRBV12-3 or TRBV12-4; tentative D call: TRBD1 (5 bases). The CDR3 totals 14 residues. V was shortened by 10 bases and J by 2 bases, with 14 bases between the two germline ends. CDR3: CAIMETANTGELFF. The CDR3, as DNA: TGTGCCATCATGGAGACAGCAAACACCGGGGAGCTGTTTTTT.

The rearrangement joins TRBV6-2 or TRBV6-3 to TRBJ2-1; 9 positions agree with TRBD2. The CDR3 has 13 residues. Germline CDR1 and CDR2: MNHEY and SVGEGT. The V and J ends lost 6 bases and 9 bases, in that order; junction bases with no gene match: 6. CDR3 DNA: TGTGCCAGCAGGACTAGCGGAGGGTCTGAGCAGTTCTTC. This sequence encodes CASRTSGGSEQFF.

Turning to this clonotype: The CDR3 carries no conserved terminal phenylalanine or tryptophan, so it likely arises from a read error. This chain connects TRBV28 to TRBJ2-3, with a possible D match to TRBD2 (6 bases). V was cut by 1 base and J by 2 bases, with 13 bases left in between. CDR1 and CDR2 from the germline V gene are MDHEN and SYDVKM. There are 16 residues in the CDR3. As DNA, the CDR3 is TGTGCCAGCAGTTTATCGACTAGGGGCTACACAGATACGCAGTATTCT. Its protein product is CASSLSTRGYTDTQYS.

V is TRBV10-3 and J is TRBJ1-3; TRBD1 is a possible D gene (6 bases). The germline CDR1 and CDR2 sequences are ENHRY and SYGVKD. The CDR3 consists of 12 residues. The CDR3 is CTTRTEGNTIYF. CDR3 DNA: TGTACCACGAGGACAGAGGGAAACACCATATATTTT.

A note on this clonotype: The conserved phenylalanine or tryptophan is not found at the CDR3 terminus, so this likely reflects a read error. V and J are TRBV12-3 or TRBV12-4 and TRBJ1-5, with D unclear. The CDR3 runs 15 residues. CDR3 amino acids: CASSLAYGPNQHQHS. DNA for the CDR3: TGTGCCAGCAGTTTAGCCTATGGTCCTAATCAGCACCAGCATTCT.

A note on this clonotype: The junction and the germline gene differ at one end; a read error may be behind it. The V gene is TRBV28, the J gene TRBJ2-7; D ambiguous. Germline V gene lookup returns CDR1 MDHEN and CDR2 SYDVKM. The CDR3 is 13 residues long. CDR3 region: CASSLWTGGEKYF. The CDR3 nucleotides read TGTGCCAGCAGTTTATGGACTGGCGGCGAGAAGTACTTC.